This TCR beta chain was sequenced in a study of control samples from healthy donors and cancer patients. The V end was cut by 7 bases, the J end by 5 bases, with 9 bases between. The germline gives CDR1 DFQATT, CDR2 SNEGSKA (reference sequence). This CDR3 has 11 amino acids. Sequencing used immunoSEQ multiplex PCR; TCRdb keeps in-frame clones, though not all of them. The data hold about 120,000 clones, with more than 70% observed a single time. This sequence joins TRBV20-1 and TRBJ1-3; D unclear. Sequencing was done on a sample of blood. This TCR came from a man aged 45-65 years in good health. CDR3 sequence reads: CSVLERNTIYF. In nucleotides, the CDR3 is TGCAGTGTGCTAGAGCGAAACACCATATATTTT.